These 26 T cell receptor beta chains were sequenced from one sample in a study of blood T cell repertoires in COVID-19 (dated by TCRdb to the early 2020s). The library was made by the immunoSEQ multiplex PCR assay. Sourced from immuneACCESS, this table was stored by TCRdb with only in-frame sequences that have V and J called. A share of the clones is absent; for the studies checked, an unresolved V gene accounts for under half, and the remainder has no known explanation. Present in this sample are 180,000 or so clones, 87% of which were seen just once. The leading ten clones occupy 1.5% to 2% of the sample. The sequencing sample was made of peripheral blood. The receptor set was obtained from a woman aged 45-59 years with acute or convalescent COVID-19.

This clone was recorded once. The chain combines TRBV12-1 with TRBJ1-2; TRBD1 reflects the table's D call only, with no check against the DNA. TRBV12-1 is flagged as a pseudogene. The CDR3 extends over 15 amino acids. For the CDR3, the DNA is TGTGCCAGCAGCTTTGCGATAGGGGGAGACTATGGCTACACCTTC. It is translated as CASSFAIGGDYGYTF.

J is TRBJ2-7 and V is TRBV11-2; 9 nucleotides agree with TRBD2. The CDR3 contains 16 residues. V shed 4 bases and J 3 bases; nucleotides not matched to a gene: 10. The germline gives CDR1 SGHAT, CDR2 FQNNGV. CDR3 loop: CASSSSWGSGGYEQYF. CDR3 nucleotides: TGTGCCAGCAGCTCCTCCTGGGGTAGCGGGGGCTACGAGCAGTACTTC.

The chain recombines TRBV3-1 (or the pseudogene TRBV3-2) with TRBJ2-4, with D possibly being TRBD1 (6 bases). Germline CDR1 and CDR2: LGHDT and YNNKEL (reference sequence). V lost 1 base, J lost 3 bases, and 10 bases lay in between. The CDR3 contains 15 residues. This CDR3 reads CASSQVRGSKNIQYF. The CDR3 bases are TGTGCCAGCAGCCAAGTTAGGGGGAGCAAAAACATTCAGTACTTC.

This sequence joins TRBV12-3 or TRBV12-4 and TRBJ1-1; D perhaps matches TRBD1 (5 bases). The CDR3 loop spans 13 amino acids. V was shortened by 7 bases and J by 1 base, with 10 bases between the two germline ends. CDR3: CASNKGWNTEAFF. The CDR3 coding sequence is TGTGCCAGCAACAAGGGGTGGAACACTGAAGCTTTCTTT.

J is TRBJ1-3 and V is TRBV13; perhaps TRBD1 as D (5 bases). Germline V gene data show CDR1 as PRHDT and CDR2 as FYEKMQ (reference sequence). The V gene lost 4 bases and the J gene lost 4 bases, with 20 bases spanning the gap. This CDR3 region has 17 residues. Here the CDR3 DNA reads TGTGCCAGCAGCTCCGAGCAAAGCCCGACAGAAGGAAACACCATATATTTT. This translates into CASSSEQSPTEGNTIYF.

The chain joins TRBV7-2 to TRBJ1-6, with 12 nucleotides matching TRBD1. From germline, CDR1 is SGHTA and CDR2 FQGNSA. The CDR3 runs to 15 residues. The J segment lost 10 bases and the V segment lost 5 bases, leaving 6 bases of the junction unmatched. CDR3 nucleotide sequence: TGTGCCAGCAGCCCGTTAGGGACAGGGGGCTCACCCCTCCACTTT. Translated, it gives CASSPLGTGGSPLHF.

The chain is built from TRBV19 and TRBJ2-7, with 7 bases that match TRBD1. Germline V gives CDR1 LNHDA, CDR2 SQIVND (reference sequence). The CDR3 is 14 residues long. The V segment lost 3 bases and the J segment 4 bases; nucleotides outside the gene matches: 6. The CDR3 here is CASSIRDSPYEQYF. CDR3 nucleotides: TGTGCCAGTAGTATCCGGGACAGCCCATACGAGCAGTACTTC.

The V call is TRBV18, the J call TRBJ2-1; 7 bases match TRBD1. CDR3 length: 16 residues. The germline V gene encodes CDR1 KGHSH and CDR2 LQKENI. Germline trimming cut 3 bases from V and 2 bases from J; bases unmatched to any gene: 7. CDR3 DNA sequence: TGTGCCAGCTCACCCCCAGGGGGTCCAACCTACAATGAGCAGTTCTTC. Its protein is CASSPPGGPTYNEQFF. Based on the CDR3 plus reference TRBV18 and TRBJ2-1, the full variable domain is NAGVMQNPRHLVRRRGQEARLRCSPMKGHSHVYWYRQLPEEGLKFMVYLQKENIIDESGMPKERFSAEFPKEGPSILRIQQVVRGDSAAYFCASSPPGGPTYNEQFFGPGTRLTVL.

The chain carries TRBV4-3 and TRBJ2-1; 11 positions match TRBD2. The CDR3 length is 15 residues. Germline CDR1 LGHNA, CDR2 YSLEER. V was clipped by 5 bases and J by 4 bases; unmatched bases: 4. In DNA form, the CDR3 reads TGCGCCAGCAGCAAAGGGACTAGCGGTTACAATGAGCAGTTCTTC. Encoded protein: CASSKGTSGYNEQFF.

The V and J genes are TRBV10-3 and TRBJ2-2; D perhaps matches TRBD1 (6 bases). The germline V gene has CDR1 ENHRY and CDR2 SYGVKD. This CDR3 spans 14 amino acids. V gave up 3 bases and J gave up 6 bases, with 11 bases separating them. The CDR3 sequence is CAISDRGLAGELFF. Written as DNA, the CDR3 is TGTGCCATCAGTGACAGGGGCCTTGCCGGGGAGCTGTTTTTT.

The chain carries TRBV7-2 and TRBJ1-2, with D possibly matching TRBD1 (5 bases). Germline V lookup: CDR1 SGHTA, CDR2 FQGNSA. This CDR3 region has 15 residues. Between the trimmed V and J ends, which lost 3 bases and 0 bases, there was a span of 11 bases. CDR3 loop: CASSFGTLSNYGYTF. The CDR3 DNA sequence: TGTGCCAGCAGCTTTGGGACTTTGTCTAACTATGGCTACACCTTC.

The V and J genes are TRBV3-1 (or the pseudogene TRBV3-2) and TRBJ1-6, with TRBD1 as a possible D gene (5 bases). The CDR3 totals 17 residues. The V gene lost 4 bases and the J gene lost 10 bases, with 23 bases spanning the gap. From germline, CDR1 is LGHDT and CDR2 YNNKEL (reference sequence). Written as DNA, the CDR3 is TGTGCCAGCAGCCGCCGGTCCCGTTCCAGGGTGTGGTCACCCCTCCACTTT. It translates to CASSRRSRSRVWSPLHF.

The chain carries TRBV14 and TRBJ1-6, with 10 bases lining up with TRBD1. V trimming: 6 bases; J trimming: 9 bases; junction bases outside the gene matches: 5. The CDR3 extends over 14 amino acids. CDR1 is SGHDN and CDR2 is FVKESK in the germline V gene. For the CDR3, the DNA is TGTGCCAGCAGGAGGGACAGGGGAGGTTCACCCCTCCACTTT. Residues: CASRRDRGGSPLHF. The whole variable domain, remainder taken from reference TRBV14 and TRBJ1-6, is EAGVTQFPSHSVIEKGQTVTLRCDPISGHDNLYWYRRVMGKEIKFLLHFVKESKQDESGMPNNRFLAERTGGTYSTLKVQPAELEDSGVYFCASRRDRGGSPLHFGNGTRLTVT.

The CDR3, as DNA: TGTGCCAGCAGCCCTAGTAGTAGGACCGGGGAGCTGTTTTTT. Its translation: CASSPSSRTGELFF. This sequence joins TRBV7-2 and TRBJ2-2; the D is unclear. The CDR3 loop spans 14 amino acids. Germline CDR1 is SGHTA and CDR2 is FQGNSA. Between the trimmed V and J ends, which lost 5 bases and 5 bases, there was a span of 12 bases.

J is TRBJ1-1 and V is TRBV19; D possibly corresponds to TRBD1 (5 bases). V was pared by 6 bases and J by 6 bases, with 17 bases between. Looked up from germline, CDR1 is LNHDA and CDR2 is SQIVND (reference sequence). The length of the CDR3 is 14 residues. The CDR3 nucleotides read TGTGCCAGTAGAGCGGGGCCTACGCGGGCTGAAGCTTTCTTT. Translating it yields CASRAGPTRAEAFF.

This chain links TRBV5-6 with TRBJ1-2; 12 bases align to TRBD1. Looked up from germline, CDR1 is SGHDT and CDR2 is YYEEEE. The CDR3 is 13 amino acids. V trimming: 3 bases; J trimming: 8 bases; junction bases outside the gene matches: 2. CDR3: CASSWDRGQGYTF. In DNA form, the CDR3 reads TGTGCCAGCAGCTGGGACAGGGGGCAGGGCTACACCTTC.

The genes are TRBV28 and TRBJ1-5; D not resolved. Germline V gene lookup returns CDR1 MDHEN and CDR2 SYDVKM. This CDR3 spans 13 amino acids. The germline V and J ends were trimmed by 8 bases and 4 bases, with 12 bases remaining between them. The chain's CDR3 is CASSGTANQPQHF. CDR3 bases: TGTGCCAGCTCCGGAACAGCAAATCAGCCCCAGCATTTT. Using reference TRBV28 and TRBJ1-5 for the parts outside the CDR3, the full variable domain is DVKVTQSSRYLVKRTGEKVFLECVQDMDHENMFWYRQDPGLGLRLIYFSYDVKMKEKGDIPEGYSVSREKKERFSLILESASTNQTSMYLCASSGTANQPQHFGDGTRLSIL.

The chain combines TRBV10-3 with TRBJ1-6; no clear D. The CDR3 covers 16 residues. Trimming stripped 0 bases from V and 7 bases from J, with 13 bases between. Germline loops: CDR1 ENHRY, CDR2 SYGVKD. CDR3 sequence reads: CAISESRGGVNSPLHF. In DNA, the CDR3 is TGTGCCATCAGTGAGTCCCGGGGAGGAGTCAATTCACCCCTCCACTTT.

The chain couples TRBV4-2 to TRBJ1-2; 10 nucleotides align to TRBD1. Germline V CDR1 and CDR2: LGHNA, YNFKEQ. The length of the CDR3 is 16 residues. J lost 5 bases, V lost 0 bases, and 6 bases had no gene match. The CDR3 here is CASSQDRGQGMYGYTF. For the CDR3, the DNA is TGTGCCAGCAGCCAAGATCGGGGACAGGGGATGTATGGCTACACCTTC.

The chain has TRBV7-2 and TRBJ2-1, with D possibly TRBD2 on 6 matching bases. The germline CDR1 and CDR2 sequences are SGHTA and FQGNSA. The CDR3 length is 14 residues. Between the trimmed V and J ends, which lost 5 bases and 4 bases, there was a span of 12 bases. The DNA for the CDR3 is TGTGCCAGCAGCCCTCAGGCGGGGTACAATGAGCAGTTCTTC. It specifies CASSPQAGYNEQFF.

This clone appeared a single time. This chain connects TRBV29-1 to TRBJ2-3; weak D call: TRBD2 (5 bases). This CDR3 spans 12 amino acids. With 6 bases removed from V and 1 base from J, the gap between germline ends came to 8 bases. Germline-derived CDR1 and CDR2 are SQVTM and ANQGSEA. The CDR3 spells CSVDGGTDTQYF. The CDR3 DNA reads as TGCAGCGTCGACGGGGGCACAGATACGCAGTATTTT.

This clone was seen just once. This chain uses TRBV11-2 with TRBJ2-5, with a weak D call TRBD2 (6 bases). From germline, CDR1 is SGHAT and CDR2 FQNNGV. This CDR3 contains 14 residues. Trimming removed 4 bases from V and 6 bases from J, with 15 bases in between. The chain's CDR3 is CASSSPGVAQTQYF. For the CDR3, the DNA is TGTGCCAGCAGCTCCCCGGGGGTAGCGCAGACCCAGTACTTC.

The chain combines TRBV7-2 with TRBJ1-3, with TRBD1 matching 7 bases. CDR1 and CDR2 (germline): SGHTA, FQGNSA. J lost 2 bases, V lost 5 bases, and 6 bases had no gene match. The CDR3 covers 15 residues. CDR3: CASSVDRVPGNTIYF. CDR3 bases: TGTGCCAGCAGCGTAGACAGGGTACCTGGAAACACCATATATTTT.

This chain uses TRBV18 with TRBJ1-2, with a possible D match to TRBD1 (5 bases). The CDR3 is made up of 16 amino acids. The germline gives CDR1 KGHSH, CDR2 LQKENI. V was trimmed by 3 bases and J by 8 bases, leaving 22 bases between them. As DNA, the CDR3 is TGTGCCAGCTCACCGAATGTAGGGGCAGGGCTTCAGGGCTACACCTTC. Translated, it gives CASSPNVGAGLQGYTF.

This chain connects TRBV3-1 (or the pseudogene TRBV3-2) to TRBJ2-6; D possibly corresponds to TRBD1 (5 bases). This CDR3 spans 17 amino acids. Germline CDR1 reads LGHDT; CDR2 reads YNNKEL (reference sequence). Between the trimmed V and J ends, which lost 2 bases and 2 bases, there was a span of 13 bases. The CDR3 coding sequence is TGTGCCAGCAGCCAAAACCTTCAGGGTGCTGGGGCCAACGTCCTGACTTTC. This gives the protein CASSQNLQGAGANVLTF.

The chain joins TRBV9 to TRBJ2-2, with D possibly TRBD1 on 6 matching bases. With 0 bases removed from V and 8 bases from J, the gap between germline ends came to 11 bases. The CDR3 is made up of 14 amino acids. Germline values: CDR1 SGDLS, CDR2 YYNGEE. The CDR3 DNA is TGTGCCAGCAGCGTAGAATTCGGGACAGGGGAGCTGTTTTTT. Residues: CASSVEFGTGELFF.